Below, 2 T cell receptor beta chains from the same sample are listed, as sequenced in a study of early T cells in non-severe SARS-CoV-2 infection. TCRdb called the 5' RACE reads again in MiXCR, with one record for every CDR3 protein. The top ten clones hold roughly 10% of a sample with approximately 52,000 distinct CDR3 sequences, 15% of them seen once. Sequenced here: whole blood, sampled at baseline. The receptors shown here come from an adult who was a healthcare worker with PCR-confirmed SARS-CoV-2 infection or an uninfected control (not recorded which).

To note about this clonotype: Compared with germline, one end of the junction differs, possibly owing to a read error. CDR3 sequence reads: CASSFSTGSEQYF. The CDR3 DNA sequence: TGTGCTAGCAGCTTCTCGACAGGGTCCGAGCAGTACTTC. The V call is TRBV7-7, the J call TRBJ2-7; 7 nucleotides align to TRBD1. This CDR3 has 13 amino acids. Germline CDR1 is SSHAT and CDR2 is FNYEAQ (reference sequence).

The V and J genes are TRBV28 and TRBJ2-7, with 9 bases lining up with TRBD1. With V trimmed by 5 bases and J by 1 base, 24 bases remained unmatched. The CDR3 covers 21 residues. The germline CDR1 and CDR2 sequences are MDHEN and SYDVKM. In DNA, the CDR3 is TGTGCCAGCAGTGGGACAGGGCTCAAACATAAACGGGACAGGGCATCCTACGAGCAGTACTTC. This encodes CASSGTGLKHKRDRASYEQYF.